These 20 T cell receptor beta chains came from one sample sequenced in a study of cytomegalovirus exposure and HLA in healthy donors. 13 Jbeta primers and 60 Vbeta primers were used for the PCR. The assay was immunoSEQ multiplex PCR, and TCRdb's table has in-frame clones only and misses some. The sample contains about 86,000 clones, 75% to 80% of which appear only once. The sequenced material came from PBMCs. The receptor source for this set is a female donor in good health and CMV-seronegative.

The V call is TRBV19, the J call TRBJ1-4; D is uncertain. CDR3 length equals 15 residues. Deletions cut 4 bases from V and 7 bases from J, with 16 bases between. The germline CDR1 and CDR2 sequences are LNHDA and SQIVND (reference sequence). The CDR3 sequence: CASSTGPGRVEKLFF. As DNA, the CDR3 is TGTGCCAGTAGTACCGGACCGGGGAGAGTTGAAAAACTGTTTTTT. Looking up the rest from reference TRBV19 and TRBJ1-4 gives the full variable domain: DGGITQSPKYLFRKEGQNVTLSCEQNLNHDAMYWYRQDPGQGLRLIYYSQIVNDFQKGDIAEGYSVSREKKESFPLTVTSAQKNPTAFYLCASSTGPGRVEKLFFGSGTQLSVL.

This clone was detected only a few times. The V call is TRBV18, the J call TRBJ1-3; 7 positions agree with TRBD1. The CDR3 is 15 amino acids. Losses at the gene ends were 3 bases for V and 2 bases for J; bases not matched to a gene: 4. CDR1 and CDR2 from the germline V gene are KGHSH and LQKENI. The CDR3 here is CASSPNQGAGNTIYF. The CDR3 DNA is TGTGCCAGCTCACCGAACCAGGGGGCTGGAAACACCATATATTTT.

The chain recombines TRBV7-9 with TRBJ1-1; no clear D. The CDR3 runs to 14 residues. Trimming removed 3 bases from V and 5 bases from J, with 13 bases in between. Germline V gene lookup returns CDR1 SEHNR and CDR2 FQNEAQ (reference sequence). The CDR3 sequence: CASSFDGRGTEAFF. DNA of the CDR3: TGTGCCAGCAGCTTCGACGGAAGAGGGACTGAAGCTTTCTTT.

The V gene is TRBV19, the J gene TRBJ2-1; the D gene is possibly TRBD2 (6 bases). V lost 6 bases and J lost 2, with 20 bases in between. In germline, CDR1 is LNHDA, CDR2 SQIVND (reference sequence). The CDR3 loop spans 17 amino acids. The chain's CDR3 is CASSLEGTSPTYNEQFF. DNA for the CDR3: TGTGCCAGTAGCCTTGAGGGAACTAGCCCAACCTACAATGAGCAGTTCTTC.

The J gene is TRBJ2-7, the V gene TRBV19, with D maybe TRBD2 (6 bases). Germline CDR1 and CDR2: LNHDA and SQIVND (reference sequence). This CDR3 is 16 amino acids long. Trimming left V 1 base short and J 2 bases short, with 15 bases between. In nucleotides, the CDR3 is TGTGCCAGTAGTATAGTTACGGGACTGGCGACCTACGAGCAGTACTTC. Encoded protein: CASSIVTGLATYEQYF. Together with reference TRBV19 and TRBJ2-7, the CDR3 gives the full variable domain: DGGITQSPKYLFRKEGQNVTLSCEQNLNHDAMYWYRQDPGQGLRLIYYSQIVNDFQKGDIAEGYSVSREKKESFPLTVTSAQKNPTAFYLCASSIVTGLATYEQYFGPGTRLTVT.

The chain carries TRBV23-1 and TRBJ2-7; 12 bases map to TRBD2. TRBV23-1 is designated an ORF whose function remains uncertain. The V and J ends lost 4 bases and 7 bases, in that order; junction bases with no gene match: 5. The CDR3 has 14 amino acids. The CDR3 reads CASSPLAGGGEQYF. The CDR3 bases are TGCGCCAGCAGTCCACTAGCGGGAGGAGGTGAGCAGTACTTC.

This sequence joins TRBV7-2 and TRBJ1-2; no reliable D call. The germline V and J ends were trimmed by 4 bases and 8 bases, with 17 bases remaining between them. The CDR3 contains 14 residues. CDR1 is SGHTA, CDR2 FQGNSA, per germline. The CDR3 spells CASSSHGPVLGYTF. The CDR3 DNA is TGTGCCAGCAGCTCCCACGGTCCTGTGTTGGGCTACACCTTC.

Only one count was recorded for this clone. The chain recombines TRBV6-5 with TRBJ2-5, with TRBD1 matching 7 bases. The J segment lost 5 bases and the V segment lost 6 bases, leaving 12 bases of the junction unmatched. The CDR3 runs to 15 residues. Germline CDR1 and CDR2: MNHEY and SVGAGI. The CDR3 coding sequence is TGTGCCAGCAGGACGCGGACAGGTTGGGAGGAGACCCAGTACTTC. Translation gives CASRTRTGWEETQYF.

CDR3 amino acids: CASSLNRQYSNQPQHF. In DNA, the CDR3 is TGTGCCAGCAGTTTAAATCGACAGTATAGCAATCAGCCCCAGCATTTT. This chain connects TRBV28 to TRBJ1-5; possibly TRBD1 for D (5 bases). The germline V gene encodes CDR1 MDHEN and CDR2 SYDVKM. The V and J ends lost 2 bases and 0 bases respectively, with 11 bases between them. The CDR3 covers 16 residues.

J is TRBJ2-4 and V is TRBV7-2; 10 bases are shared with TRBD2. The CDR3 consists of 13 residues. Unmatched junction bases numbered 9, after V lost 10 bases and J lost 9 bases. Germline values: CDR1 SGHTA, CDR2 FQGNSA. This CDR3 is CATERGGQGIQYF. CDR3 DNA sequence: TGTGCCACCGAGCGGGGGGGCCAGGGCATTCAGTACTTC. The variable domain in full, completed from reference TRBV7-2 and TRBJ2-4, reads GAGVSQSPSNKVTEKGKDVELRCDPISGHTALYWYRQSLGQGLEFLIYFQGNSAPDKSGLPSDRFSAERTGGSVSTLTIQRTQQEDSAVYLCATERGGQGIQYFGAGTRLSVL.

The chain joins TRBV5-8 to TRBJ1-2, with D unclear. The CDR3 loop spans 14 amino acids. The ends were cut back, 0 bases at V and 7 bases at J, with 13 bases in the middle. Germline V lookup: CDR1 SGHTS, CDR2 YDEGEE. This CDR3 reads CASSLAIGYSGYTF. The CDR3 region has the DNA TGTGCCAGCAGCTTGGCTATTGGGTACAGTGGCTACACCTTC.

The chain carries TRBV27 and TRBJ2-3, with D possibly being TRBD2 (6 bases). The V gene's germline CDR1 is MNHEY and CDR2 SMNVEV (reference sequence). CDR3 size: 16 residues. The ends were cut back, 5 bases at V and 2 bases at J, with 17 bases in the middle. CDR3: CASSPRLDPITDTQYF. The CDR3 bases are TGTGCCAGCAGTCCAAGACTAGATCCCATCACAGATACGCAGTATTTT.

The genes are TRBV6-5 and TRBJ1-5; no reliable D call. Trimming took off 5 bases at V and 1 base at J, with 9 bases between the two ends. From germline, CDR1 is MNHEY and CDR2 SVGAGI. CDR3 size: 14 residues. CDR3 amino acids: CASSPRVSNQPQHF. CDR3 coding DNA: TGTGCCAGCAGTCCCCGTGTGAGCAATCAGCCCCAGCATTTT.

This clone was observed a single time. This chain joins TRBV7-9 and TRBJ2-2; 8 nucleotides match TRBD2. The CDR3 is 19 residues long. With 5 bases clipped from V and 0 bases from J, the junction kept 14 bases outside the gene matches. Germline CDR1 and CDR2: SEHNR and FQNEAQ (reference sequence). The CDR3 region is CASSPGPLASGPNTGELFF. Written as DNA, the CDR3 is TGTGCCAGCAGCCCCGGCCCTCTCGCTAGCGGGCCGAACACCGGGGAGCTGTTTTTT.

This chain links TRBV4-3 with TRBJ2-6; 11 nucleotides align to TRBD1. The germline gives CDR1 LGHNA, CDR2 YSLEER. The CDR3 is made up of 19 amino acids. J gave up 3 bases and V 4 bases, and 11 bases lay outside the gene matches. CDR3 bases: TGCGCCAGCAGCCGACTACTCGGACAGGGGGCTGGTGGGGCCAACGTCCTGACTTTC. It specifies CASSRLLGQGAGGANVLTF.

The V gene is TRBV25-1, the J gene TRBJ1-4; 9 bases line up with TRBD1. The germline CDR1 and CDR2 sequences are MGHDK and SYGVNS. V trimming: 4 bases; J trimming: 1 base; junction bases outside the gene matches: 7. CDR3 length equals 17 residues. The CDR3 sequence is CASSGYRGRLTNEKLFF. CDR3 nucleotides: TGTGCCAGCAGTGGTTACAGGGGGCGATTAACTAATGAAAAACTGTTTTTT. Combining the CDR3 with reference TRBV25-1 and TRBJ1-4 gives the whole variable domain EADIYQTPRYLVIGTGKKITLECSQTMGHDKMYWYQQDPGMELHLIHYSYGVNSTEKGDLSSESTVSRIRTEHFPLTLESARPSHTSQYLCASSGYRGRLTNEKLFFGSGTQLSVL.

The V gene is TRBV7-2, the J gene TRBJ2-1; a weak D match, TRBD2 (7 bases). CDR1 and CDR2 (germline): SGHTA, FQGNSA. Trimming took 4 bases from V and 3 from J, leaving 19 bases between them. The CDR3 spans 17 residues. The CDR3 nucleotides are TGTGCCAGCAGCTCTCCCCCTTGGGGGGGACACTACAATGAGCAGTTCTTC. This encodes CASSSPPWGGHYNEQFF.

The V call is TRBV30, the J call TRBJ1-1; possible D gene TRBD1, 6 bases. The germline CDR1 and CDR2 sequences are GTSNPN and SVGIG (reference sequence). V lost 1 base and J lost 2, with 14 bases in between. CDR3 size: 15 residues. The DNA of the CDR3 is TGTGCCTGGAGTGCTTCGGGACACTTCAACACTGAAGCTTTCTTT. It yields the protein CAWSASGHFNTEAFF.

J is TRBJ1-5 and V is TRBV15; TRBD1 is a possible D gene (6 bases). V shed 1 base and J shed 1 base, with 23 bases lying between them. Per the germline V gene, CDR1 is LNHNV and CDR2 is YYDKDF (reference sequence). The CDR3 has 20 residues. In DNA, the CDR3 is TGTGCCACCAGCAGAGTGGGGGCAGGCCCTCGGGTCTGGAGCAATCAGCCCCAGCATTTT. It encodes CATSRVGAGPRVWSNQPQHF.

The genes are TRBV7-2 and TRBJ2-5, with D tentatively TRBD1 (6 bases). The V and J ends lost 4 bases and 5 bases respectively, with 11 bases between them. CDR3 size: 13 residues. CDR1 SGHTA and CDR2 FQGNSA come from the germline V gene. CDR3: CASSYQGHETQYF. The DNA of the CDR3 is TGTGCCAGCAGCTACCAGGGGCACGAGACCCAGTACTTC.